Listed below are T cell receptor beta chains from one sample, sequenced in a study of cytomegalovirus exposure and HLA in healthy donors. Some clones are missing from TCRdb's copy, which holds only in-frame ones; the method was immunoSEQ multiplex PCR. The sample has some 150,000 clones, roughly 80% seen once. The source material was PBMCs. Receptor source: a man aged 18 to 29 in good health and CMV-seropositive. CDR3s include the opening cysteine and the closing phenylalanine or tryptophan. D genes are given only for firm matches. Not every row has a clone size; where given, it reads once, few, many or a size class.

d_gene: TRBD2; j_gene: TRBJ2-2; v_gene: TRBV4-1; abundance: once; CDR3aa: CASSQEPSGTALNTGELFF; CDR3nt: TGCGCCAGCAGCCAAGAACCTAGCGGGACCGCTCTGAACACCGGGGAGCTGTTTTTT
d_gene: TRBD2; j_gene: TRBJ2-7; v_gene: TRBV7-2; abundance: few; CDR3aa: CASSRDSGGLYEQYF; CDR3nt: TGTGCCAGCAGCAGAGACAGCGGGGGGCTCTACGAGCAGTACTTC
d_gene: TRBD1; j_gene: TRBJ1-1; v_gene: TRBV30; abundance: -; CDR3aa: CAWSFSDRGVREAFF; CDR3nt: TGTGCCTGGAGTTTCTCGGACAGGGGGGTTAGGGAAGCTTTCTTT
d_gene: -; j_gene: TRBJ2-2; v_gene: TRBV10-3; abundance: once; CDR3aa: CATKEQGGTGELFF; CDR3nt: TGTGCCACCAAGGAACAGGGTGGCACCGGGGAGCTGTTTTTT
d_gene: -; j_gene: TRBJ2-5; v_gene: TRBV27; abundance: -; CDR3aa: CASSSYPTSALYQETQYF; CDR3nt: TGTGCCAGCAGTTCCTACCCCACCTCCGCTCTGTACCAAGAGACCCAGTACTTC
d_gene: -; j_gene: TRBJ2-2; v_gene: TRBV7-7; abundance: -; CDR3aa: CASSFIGDTGELFF; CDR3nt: TGTGCCAGCAGCTTTATAGGGGACACCGGGGAGCTGTTTTTT
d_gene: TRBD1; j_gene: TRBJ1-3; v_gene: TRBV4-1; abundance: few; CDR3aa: CASSQETGTSGNTIYF; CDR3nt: TGCGCCAGCAGCCAAGAGACAGGGACCTCTGGAAACACCATATATTTT
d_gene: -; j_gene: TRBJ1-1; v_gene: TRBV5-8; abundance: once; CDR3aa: CASSPLWARGAFF; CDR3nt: TGTGCCAGCAGCCCACTCTGGGCTAGGGGAGCTTTCTTT
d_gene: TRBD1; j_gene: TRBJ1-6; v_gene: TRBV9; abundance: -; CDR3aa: CASSSGTVGNSPLHF; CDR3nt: TGTGCCAGCAGCTCGGGGACAGTTGGTAATTCACCCCTCCACTTT
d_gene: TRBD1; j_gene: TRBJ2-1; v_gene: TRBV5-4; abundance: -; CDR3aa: CASSLPIPGQGNEQFF; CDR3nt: TGTGCCAGCAGCTTGCCCATCCCCGGACAGGGCAATGAGCAGTTCTTC
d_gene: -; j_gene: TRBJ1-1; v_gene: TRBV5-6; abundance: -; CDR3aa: CASSLDWATEAFF; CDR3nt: TGTGCCAGCAGCTTGGACTGGGCCACTGAAGCTTTCTTT
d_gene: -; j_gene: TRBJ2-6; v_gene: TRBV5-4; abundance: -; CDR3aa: CASSPLPTVTGANVLTF; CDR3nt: TGTGCCAGCAGCCCCCTACCCACAGTAACTGGGGCCAACGTCCTGACTTTC
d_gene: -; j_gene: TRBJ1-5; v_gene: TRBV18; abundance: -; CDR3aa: CASSPGGVLFPQHF; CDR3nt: TGTGCCAGCTCACCAGGGGGGGTCCTATTTCCCCAGCATTTT
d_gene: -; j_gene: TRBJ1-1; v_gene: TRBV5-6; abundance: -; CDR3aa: CASSRTGSGGTEAFF; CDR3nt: TGTGCCAGCAGTCGTACGGGCTCGGGGGGTACTGAAGCTTTCTTT
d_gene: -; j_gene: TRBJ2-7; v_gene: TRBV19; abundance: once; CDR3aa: CASSISASRRRWDEQYF; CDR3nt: TGTGCCAGTAGTATATCCGCGTCGAGAAGGAGGTGGGACGAGCAGTACTTC
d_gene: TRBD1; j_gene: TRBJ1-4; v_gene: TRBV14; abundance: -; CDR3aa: CASSHLAQGVSNEKLFF; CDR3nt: TGTGCCAGCAGCCACCTCGCCCAGGGGGTTTCTAATGAAAAACTGTTTTTT
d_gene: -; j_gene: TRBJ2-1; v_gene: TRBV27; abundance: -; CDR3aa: CASSLGGQRSYEQFF; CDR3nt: TGTGCCAGCAGTTTGGGTGGACAGAGGTCTTACGAGCAGTTCTTC
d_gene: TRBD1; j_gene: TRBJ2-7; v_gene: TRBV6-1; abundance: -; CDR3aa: CASNLGTGGAYEQYF; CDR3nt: TGTGCCAGCAATTTGGGGACAGGGGGGGCCTACGAGCAGTACTTC
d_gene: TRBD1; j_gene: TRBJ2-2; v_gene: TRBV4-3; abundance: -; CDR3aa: CASSRKFGTGGSPSTGELFF; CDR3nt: TGCGCCAGCAGCCGGAAGTTCGGGACAGGGGGCTCCCCCTCCACCGGGGAGCTGTTTTTT
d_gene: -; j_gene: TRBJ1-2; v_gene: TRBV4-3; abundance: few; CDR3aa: CASSQGYPGPYGYTF; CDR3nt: TGCGCCAGCAGCCAAGGGTATCCGGGTCCCTATGGCTACACCTTC
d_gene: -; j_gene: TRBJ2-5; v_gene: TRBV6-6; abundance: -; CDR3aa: CASSRGPSETQYF; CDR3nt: TGTGCCAGCAGTAGGGGTCCCTCCGAGACCCAGTACTTC
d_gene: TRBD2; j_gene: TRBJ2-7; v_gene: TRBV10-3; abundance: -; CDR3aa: CAIRGLAGNLRGNEQYF; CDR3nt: TGTGCCATCAGGGGACTAGCGGGGAATCTCCGGGGGAACGAGCAGTACTTC
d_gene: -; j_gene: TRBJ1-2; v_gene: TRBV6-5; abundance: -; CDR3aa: CASSPPGGVGGYTF; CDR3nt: TGTGCCAGCAGTCCCCCCGGGGGGGTCGGTGGCTACACCTTC
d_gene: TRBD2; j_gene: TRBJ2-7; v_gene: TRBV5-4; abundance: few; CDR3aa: CASSPGLAGTYEQYF; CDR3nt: TGTGCCAGCAGCCCGGGACTAGCGGGGACCTACGAGCAGTACTTC
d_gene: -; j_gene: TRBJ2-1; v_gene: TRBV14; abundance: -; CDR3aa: CASSQGEVSYNEQFF; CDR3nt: TGTGCCAGCAGCCAAGGAGAGGTCTCCTACAATGAGCAGTTCTTC
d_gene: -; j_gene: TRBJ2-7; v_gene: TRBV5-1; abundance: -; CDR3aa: CASSRDYEQYF; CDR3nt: TGCGCCAGCAGCCGAGACTACGAGCAGTACTTC
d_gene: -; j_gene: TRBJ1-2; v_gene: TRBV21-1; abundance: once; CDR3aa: CASSGAEGLQRANYGYTF; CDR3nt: TGTGCCAGCAGCGGGGCCGAAGGCCTGCAAAGAGCTAACTATGGCTACACCTTC
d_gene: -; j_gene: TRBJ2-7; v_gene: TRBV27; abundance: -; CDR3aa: CASSLSGQGIFYEQYF; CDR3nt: TGTGCCAGCAGTTTATCAGGGCAGGGGATATTCTACGAGCAGTACTTC
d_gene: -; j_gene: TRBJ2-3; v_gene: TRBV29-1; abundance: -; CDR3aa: CSVHTSTDTQYF; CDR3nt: TGCAGCGTCCACACGAGCACAGATACGCAGTATTTT
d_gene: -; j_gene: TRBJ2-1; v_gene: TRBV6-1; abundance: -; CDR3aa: CASSESDWRGKRQFF; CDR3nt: TGTGCCAGCAGTGAAAGTGATTGGAGGGGTAAAAGGCAGTTCTTC
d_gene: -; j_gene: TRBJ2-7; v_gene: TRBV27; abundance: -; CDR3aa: CASRGPSYEQYF; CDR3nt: TGTGCCAGCAGGGGGCCGTCCTACGAGCAGTACTTC
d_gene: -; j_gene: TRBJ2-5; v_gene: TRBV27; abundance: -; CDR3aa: CASSMVDQETQYF; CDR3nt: TGTGCCAGCAGTATGGTAGACCAAGAGACCCAGTACTTC
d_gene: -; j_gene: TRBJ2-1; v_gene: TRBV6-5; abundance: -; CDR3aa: CASEGNGHEQFF; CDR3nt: TGTGCCAGCGAGGGAAATGGTCATGAGCAGTTCTTC
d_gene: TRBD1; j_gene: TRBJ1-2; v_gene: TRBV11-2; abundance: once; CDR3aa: CASSLMATHQGGTNYGYTF; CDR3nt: TGTGCCAGCAGTCTAATGGCAACGCACCAGGGGGGTACTAACTATGGCTACACCTTC
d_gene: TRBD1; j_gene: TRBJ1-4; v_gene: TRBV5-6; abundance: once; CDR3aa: CASSPGGQGPANEKLFF; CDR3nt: TGTGCCAGCAGCCCCGGGGGACAGGGACCAGCTAATGAAAAACTGTTTTTT
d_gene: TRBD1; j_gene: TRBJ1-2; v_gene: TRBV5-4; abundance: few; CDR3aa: CASSEGQGVGLYGYTF; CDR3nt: TGTGCCAGCAGCGAGGGACAGGGGGTGGGGTTGTATGGCTACACCTTC
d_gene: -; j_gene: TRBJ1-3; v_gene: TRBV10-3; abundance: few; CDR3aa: CAIGGGSGNTIYF; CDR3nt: TGTGCCATCGGGGGGGGGTCTGGAAACACCATATATTTT
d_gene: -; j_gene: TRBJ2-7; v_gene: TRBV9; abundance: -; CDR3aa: CASSPDGYEQYF; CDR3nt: TGTGCCAGCAGCCCCGACGGGTACGAGCAGTACTTC
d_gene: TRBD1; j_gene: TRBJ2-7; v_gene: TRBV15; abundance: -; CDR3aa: CATSRSQGPYEQYF; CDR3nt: TGTGCCACCAGCAGATCACAGGGGCCCTACGAGCAGTACTTC
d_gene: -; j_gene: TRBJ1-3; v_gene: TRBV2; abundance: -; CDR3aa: CASRGRGNTIYF; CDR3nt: TGTGCCAGCAGGGGCCGTGGAAACACCATATATTTT
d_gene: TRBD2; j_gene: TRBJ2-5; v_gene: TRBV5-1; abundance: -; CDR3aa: CASSGTSGRLETQYF; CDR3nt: TGCGCCAGTTCCGGGACTAGCGGGAGGTTAGAGACCCAGTACTTC
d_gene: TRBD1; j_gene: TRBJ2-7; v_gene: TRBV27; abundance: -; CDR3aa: CASSPLQGDEQYF; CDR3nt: TGTGCCAGCAGTCCGCTACAGGGGGACGAGCAGTACTTC
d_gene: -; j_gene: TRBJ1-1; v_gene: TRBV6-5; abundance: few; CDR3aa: CASRFGANTEAFF; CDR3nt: TGTGCCAGCAGGTTTGGGGCGAACACTGAAGCTTTCTTT
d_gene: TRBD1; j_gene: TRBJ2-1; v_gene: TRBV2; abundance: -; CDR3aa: CASRMVGQGRNEQFF; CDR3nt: TGTGCCAGCAGAATGGTGGGACAGGGGCGAAATGAGCAGTTCTTC
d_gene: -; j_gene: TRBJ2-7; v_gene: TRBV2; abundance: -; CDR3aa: CASRDYYEQYF; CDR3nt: TGTGCCAGCAGGGACTACTACGAGCAGTACTTC